This TCR beta chain was recorded in a study of tumor and adjacent non-tumor tissue in lung cancer. Study summary: There were around 11 adenocarcinoma, 2 squamous cell carcinoma and 1 small cell lung cancer cases.

On this clonotype itself: Its specificity is not known. No conserved phenylalanine or tryptophan ends this CDR3, so it is likely a read error.

The library came from three nested PCR rounds adapted from ARM-PCR protocols. TCRdb used MiXCR to reprocess the multiplex PCR reads, holding one entry per CDR3 protein. The data show 65,000 to 85,000 distinct CDR3 sequences, with roughly three quarters seen just once and more than 35% held by the top ten. No cell sorting was done before RNA was extracted from the tissue. More than 3 cm separated this lung sample from the edge of the tumor. Germline V gene sequence: CDR1 MNHNY, CDR2 SVGAGI (reference sequence). The CDR3 loop spans 15 amino acids. Points from the study as a whole: Patients with more diverse tumor TCRs had worse survival. Significantly higher TCR diversity was found in tumor than normal lung. In normal lung, the top 100 clones were significantly more dominant than in tumor.

The chain combines TRBV6-6 with TRBJ2-3; D may be TRBD1 or TRBD2 (5 bases each). This receptor was obtained from a man between 60 and 75 years old with non-small cell lung cancer. The specimen sequenced was distant non-tumor lung tissue. The CDR3 protein is CASSYLRGFTDTQYL. In DNA form, the CDR3 reads TGTGCTAGCAGTTACCTCCGGGGCTTCACAGATACGCAGTATCTT.